The entry below describes one T cell receptor beta chain. Its matching antigen is unknown. The V and J ends lost 6 bases and 1 base, in that order; junction bases with no gene match: 3. Germline V CDR1 and CDR2: MNHEY, SVGAGI. This CDR3 is 15 amino acids long. Naivety among CD8 cells was defined by CD45RO negativity and positive CCR7 selection, thereby excluding terminally differentiated effector memory CD45RA+ cells. Per the authors' pipeline: Because ImmunoSEQ provided only junction sequences with no quality scores, the filtering differed. Clones were read by immunoSEQ multiplex PCR, and TCRdb kept only the in-frame ones, dropping some. The DNA was the basis for D and trimming; V, J and clone size are from that table. The sample has 2 million or so clones; over 85% are singletons. The record originates from a study of shared clonotypes between healthy human individuals. Points from the study as a whole: Across four donors, naive CD4 shared roughly 5.2%, naive CD8 more than 3%, memory CD4 roughly 2.5%, memory CD8 0.35% to 0.5%. Researchers sampled blood only, noting tissue repertoires likely differ.

The TCR originated in a man between 18 and 35 years old in good health. Sequencing was done on a sample of naive CD8+ T cells sorted from blood. V gene TRBV6-5 combines with J gene TRBJ1-3; 10 bases fit TRBD1. The CDR3: CASSRDRGSGNTIYF. CDR3 in DNA: TGTGCCAGCAGCCGGGACAGGGGATCTGGAAACACCATATATTTT.